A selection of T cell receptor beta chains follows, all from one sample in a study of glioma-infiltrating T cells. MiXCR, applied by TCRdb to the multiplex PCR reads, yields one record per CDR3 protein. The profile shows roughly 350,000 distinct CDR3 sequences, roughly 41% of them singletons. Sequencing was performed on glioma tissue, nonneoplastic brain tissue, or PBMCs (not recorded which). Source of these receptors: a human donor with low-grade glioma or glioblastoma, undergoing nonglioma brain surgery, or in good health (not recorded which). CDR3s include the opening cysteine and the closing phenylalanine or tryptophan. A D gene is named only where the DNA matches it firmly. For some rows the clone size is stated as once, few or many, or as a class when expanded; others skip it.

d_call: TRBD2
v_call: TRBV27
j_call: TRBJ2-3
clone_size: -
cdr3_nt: TGTGCCAGCAGTTTAACAGCGGGATGGCCAGATACGCAGTATTTT
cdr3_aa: CASSLTAGWPDTQYF

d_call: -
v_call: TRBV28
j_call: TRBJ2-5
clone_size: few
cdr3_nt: TGTGCCAGCAGACCCGGGACAAGCCAAGAGACCCAGTACTTC
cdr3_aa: CASRPGTSQETQYF

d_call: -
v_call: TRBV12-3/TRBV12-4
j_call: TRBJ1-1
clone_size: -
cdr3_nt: TGTGCCAGCGGGCCGACCGGGAGGGACACTGAAGCTTTCTTT
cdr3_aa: CASGPTGRDTEAFF

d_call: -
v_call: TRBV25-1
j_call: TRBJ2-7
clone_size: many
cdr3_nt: TGTGCCAGCAGTGAACCCGGGGACTTCTCCTACGAGCAGTACTTC
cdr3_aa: CASSEPGDFSYEQYF

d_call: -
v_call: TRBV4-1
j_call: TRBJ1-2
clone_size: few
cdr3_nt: TGCGCCAGCAGCCAGGCAGACTCTCTGGACTATGGCTACACCTTC
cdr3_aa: CASSQADSLDYGYTF

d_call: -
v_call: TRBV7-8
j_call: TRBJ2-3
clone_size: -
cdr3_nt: TGTGCCAGCTCCAGCGATTCAGATACGCAGTATTTT
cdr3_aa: CASSSDSDTQYF

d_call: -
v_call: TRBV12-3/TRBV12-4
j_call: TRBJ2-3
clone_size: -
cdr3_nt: TGTGCCTGCAGTTTTCCTCGCACAGATACGCAGTATTTT
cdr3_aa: CACSFPRTDTQYF

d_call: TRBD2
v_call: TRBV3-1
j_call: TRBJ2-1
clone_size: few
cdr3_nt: TGTGCCAGCAGCCTCCGGACTAGCGGGAGGGTAAATGAGCAGTTCTTC
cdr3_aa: CASSLRTSGRVNEQFF

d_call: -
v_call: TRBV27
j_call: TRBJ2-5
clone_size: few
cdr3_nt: TGTGCCAGCAGTTTAATGGTTGGAGAGACCCAGCACTTC
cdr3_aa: CASSLMVGETQHF

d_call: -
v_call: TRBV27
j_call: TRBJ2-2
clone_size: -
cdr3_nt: TGTGCCAGCAGTTTTGGGCTTAACACCGGGGAGCTGTTTTTT
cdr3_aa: CASSFGLNTGELFF

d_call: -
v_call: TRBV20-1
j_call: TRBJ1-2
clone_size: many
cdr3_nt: TGCAGTGCTAGAGATCAAAGTCAGGGTGACTATGGCTACACCTTC
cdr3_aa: CSARDQSQGDYGYTF

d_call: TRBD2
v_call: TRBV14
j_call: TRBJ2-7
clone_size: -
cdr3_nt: TGTGCCAGCAGCCAATACGGTGGCGGGAGGGCCTACGAGCAGTACTTC
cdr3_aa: CASSQYGGGRAYEQYF

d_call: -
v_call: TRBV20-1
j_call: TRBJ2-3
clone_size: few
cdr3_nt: TGCAGTGCTAGAGATGTGGCAAGCCCAATCACAGATACGCAGTATTTT
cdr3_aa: CSARDVASPITDTQYF

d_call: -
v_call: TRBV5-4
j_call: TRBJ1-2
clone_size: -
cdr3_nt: TGTGCCAGCAGCTTGGGGACAGTCTCGTCTAACTATGGCTACACCTTC
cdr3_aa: CASSLGTVSSNYGYTF

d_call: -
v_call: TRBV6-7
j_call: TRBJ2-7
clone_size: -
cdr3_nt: TGTGCCAGCAGTTACGGGCCGGCACAAACCTACGAGCAGTACTTC
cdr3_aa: CASSYGPAQTYEQYF

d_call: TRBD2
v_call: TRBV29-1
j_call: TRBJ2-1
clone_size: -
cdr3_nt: TGCAGCGTTGCGGCGACTAGCATCGATGAGCAGTTCTTC
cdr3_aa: CSVAATSIDEQFF

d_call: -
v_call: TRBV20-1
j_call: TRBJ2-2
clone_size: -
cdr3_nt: TGCAGTGCACGACAGGAGGCGATCGCCGGGGAGCTGTTTTTT
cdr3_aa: CSARQEAIAGELFF

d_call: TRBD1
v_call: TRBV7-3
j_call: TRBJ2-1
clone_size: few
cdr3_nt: TGTGCCAGCAGCTTATCAGGGGGCGACTACAATGAGCAGTTCTTC
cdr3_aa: CASSLSGGDYNEQFF

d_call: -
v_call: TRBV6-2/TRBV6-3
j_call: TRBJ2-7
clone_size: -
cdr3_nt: TGTGCCAGCAATCGCGCACCCCTCTACGAGCAGTACTTC
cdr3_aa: CASNRAPLYEQYF

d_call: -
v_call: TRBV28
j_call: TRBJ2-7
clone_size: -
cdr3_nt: TGTGCCAGCAGCAATGGGGCCTACGAGCAGTACTTC
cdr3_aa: CASSNGAYEQYF

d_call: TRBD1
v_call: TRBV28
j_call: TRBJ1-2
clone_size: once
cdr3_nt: TGTGCCAGCAGTTTCCTTACTTATGTACAGGGGAGTAATGGCTACACCTTC
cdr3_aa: CASSFLTYVQGSNGYTF

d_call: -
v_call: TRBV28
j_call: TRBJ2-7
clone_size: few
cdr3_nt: TGTGCCAGCAGTTTGTCCCTCGATGGGGTTGGGGAGCAGTACTTC
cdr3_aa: CASSLSLDGVGEQYF

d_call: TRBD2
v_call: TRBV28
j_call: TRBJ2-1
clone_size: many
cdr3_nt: TGTGCCAGCAGTTTGCGACTAGCTCGGAATGAGCAGTTCTTC
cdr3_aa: CASSLRLARNEQFF

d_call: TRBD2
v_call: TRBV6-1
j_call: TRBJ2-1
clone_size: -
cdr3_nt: TGTGCCAGCAGACCAAGCGGGAGCTCCTACAATGAGCAGTTCTTC
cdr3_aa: CASRPSGSSYNEQFF

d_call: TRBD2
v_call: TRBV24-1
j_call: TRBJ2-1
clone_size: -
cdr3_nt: TGTGCCACCAGTGACTCAGGGACTAAAACCTACAATGAGCAGTTCTTC
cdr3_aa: CATSDSGTKTYNEQFF

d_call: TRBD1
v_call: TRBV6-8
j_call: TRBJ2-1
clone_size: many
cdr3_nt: TGTGCCAGCAGTGACCGGGACAGCGCCTACAATGAGCAGTTCTTC
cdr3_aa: CASSDRDSAYNEQFF

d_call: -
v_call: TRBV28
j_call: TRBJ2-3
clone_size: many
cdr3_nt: TGTGCCAGCAGTTTATTTTCCCCCAGCACAGATACGCAGTATTTT
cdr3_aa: CASSLFSPSTDTQYF

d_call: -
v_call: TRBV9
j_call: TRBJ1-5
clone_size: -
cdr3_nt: TGTGCCAGCAGCGTAGGAGGGTTATCCAATCAGCCCCAGCATTTT
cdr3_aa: CASSVGGLSNQPQHF

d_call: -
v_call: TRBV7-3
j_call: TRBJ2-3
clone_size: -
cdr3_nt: TGTGCCAGCAGCTTATTCGGGGTAGACACAGATACGCAGTATTTT
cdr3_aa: CASSLFGVDTDTQYF

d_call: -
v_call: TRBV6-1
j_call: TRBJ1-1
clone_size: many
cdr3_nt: TGTGCCAGCAGCCACGGGAACAGGATCACTGAAGCTTTCTTT
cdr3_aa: CASSHGNRITEAFF

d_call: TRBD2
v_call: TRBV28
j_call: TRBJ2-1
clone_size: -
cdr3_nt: TGTACCAGCAGTTTAAGGCCTAGGGACTACCTTTACAATGAGCAGTTCTTC
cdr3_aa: CTSSLRPRDYLYNEQFF

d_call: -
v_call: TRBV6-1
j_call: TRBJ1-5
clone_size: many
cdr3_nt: TGTGCCAGCAGTGAGGCGACAGCCCAAAACAATCAGCCCCAGCATTTT
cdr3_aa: CASSEATAQNNQPQHF

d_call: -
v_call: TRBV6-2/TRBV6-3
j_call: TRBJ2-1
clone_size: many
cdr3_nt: TGTGCCACCGGACGAACCTACAATGAGCAGTTCTTC
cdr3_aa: CATGRTYNEQFF

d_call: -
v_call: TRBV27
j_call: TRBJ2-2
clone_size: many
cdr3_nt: TGTGCCAGCAGTTTTGGGACGGCGAACACCGGGGAGCTGTTTTTT
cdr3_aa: CASSFGTANTGELFF

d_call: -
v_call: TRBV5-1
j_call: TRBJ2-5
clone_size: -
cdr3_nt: TGCGCCAGCAGCTTGGACTTAATAGAGACCCAGTACTTC
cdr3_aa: CASSLDLIETQYF

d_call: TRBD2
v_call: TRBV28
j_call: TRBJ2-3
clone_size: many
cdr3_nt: TGTGCCAGCAGCTCAGGACTAGCGGGAGAATGGCCGGCAGATACGCAGTATTTT
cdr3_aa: CASSSGLAGEWPADTQYF

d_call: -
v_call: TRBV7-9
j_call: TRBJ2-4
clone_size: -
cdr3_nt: TGCGCCAGCAGCCGAGACGGAGGATCGGCTCAGTACTTC
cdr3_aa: CASSRDGGSAQYF

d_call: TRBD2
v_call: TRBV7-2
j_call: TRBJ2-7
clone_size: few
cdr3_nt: TGTGCCAGCAGCTTAGGAGGGGACTACTCCTACGAGCAGTACTTC
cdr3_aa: CASSLGGDYSYEQYF

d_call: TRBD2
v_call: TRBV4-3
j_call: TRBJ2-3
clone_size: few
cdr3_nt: TGCGCCAGCAGCCCAAGAAGGTCTAGCGGGAGGGCCACAGATACGCAGTATTTT
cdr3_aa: CASSPRRSSGRATDTQYF

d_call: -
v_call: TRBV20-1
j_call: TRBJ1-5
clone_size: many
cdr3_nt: TGCAGTTGGGACGTTAGCAATCAGCCCCAGCATTTT
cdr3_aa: CSWDVSNQPQHF

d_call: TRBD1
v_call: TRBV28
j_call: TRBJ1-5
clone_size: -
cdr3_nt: TGTGCCAGCAGACAAATTGGACAGGCGAATCAGCCCCAGCATTTT
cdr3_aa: CASRQIGQANQPQHF

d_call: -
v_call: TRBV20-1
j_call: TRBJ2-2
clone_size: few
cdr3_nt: TGCAGTGCTATCGTAGCGAACACCGGGGAGCTGTTTTTT
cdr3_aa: CSAIVANTGELFF

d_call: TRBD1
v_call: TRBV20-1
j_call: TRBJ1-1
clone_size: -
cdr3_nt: TGCAGTGCTCCAGGGGGCACTGAAGCTTTCTTT
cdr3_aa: CSAPGGTEAFF

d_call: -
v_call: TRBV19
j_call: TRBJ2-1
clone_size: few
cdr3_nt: TGTGCCAGTAGTATAGATCTTACGGTCCCGAGCTCCTACAATGAGCAGTTCTTC
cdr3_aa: CASSIDLTVPSSYNEQFF